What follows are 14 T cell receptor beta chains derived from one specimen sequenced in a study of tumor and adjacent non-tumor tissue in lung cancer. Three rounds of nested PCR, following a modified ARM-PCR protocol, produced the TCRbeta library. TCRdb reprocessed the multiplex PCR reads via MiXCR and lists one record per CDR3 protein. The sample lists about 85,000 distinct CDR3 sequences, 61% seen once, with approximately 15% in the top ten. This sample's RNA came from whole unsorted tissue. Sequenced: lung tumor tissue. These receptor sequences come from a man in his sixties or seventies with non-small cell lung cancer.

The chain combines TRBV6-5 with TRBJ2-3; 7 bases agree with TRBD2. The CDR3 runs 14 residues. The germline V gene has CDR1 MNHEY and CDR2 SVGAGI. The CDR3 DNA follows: TGTGAGAGCAGTACAGCCGGGAGGAAAGATACGCAGTATTTT. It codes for CESSTAGRKDTQYF.

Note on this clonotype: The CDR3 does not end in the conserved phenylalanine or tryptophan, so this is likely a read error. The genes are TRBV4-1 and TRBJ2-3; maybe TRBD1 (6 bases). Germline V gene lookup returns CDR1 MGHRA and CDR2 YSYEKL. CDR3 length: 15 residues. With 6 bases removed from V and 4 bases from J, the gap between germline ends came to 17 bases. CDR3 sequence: CASSQQGMIADTQYY. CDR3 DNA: TGCGCCAGCAGTCAACAGGGCATGATCGCAGATACGCAGTATTAT.

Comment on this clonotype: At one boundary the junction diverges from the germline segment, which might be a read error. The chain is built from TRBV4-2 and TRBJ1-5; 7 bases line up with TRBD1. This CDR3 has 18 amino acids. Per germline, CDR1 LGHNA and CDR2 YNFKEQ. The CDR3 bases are TGTGCCAGCAGGCAAGGGAGGATACAGGGGATGAACAATCAGCCCCAGCATTTT. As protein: CASRQGRIQGMNNQPQHF.

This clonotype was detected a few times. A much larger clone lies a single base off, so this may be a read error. The CDR3 is CASNVVSTNEKLFF. The CDR3 bases are TGTGCCAGCAATGTCGTGTCAACTAATGAAAAACTGTTTTTT. This chain uses TRBV6-1 with TRBJ1-4; the D is unclear. CDR3 length equals 14 residues. V was pared by 7 bases and J by 0 bases, with 9 bases between. Germline CDR1 and CDR2: MNHNS and SASEGT.

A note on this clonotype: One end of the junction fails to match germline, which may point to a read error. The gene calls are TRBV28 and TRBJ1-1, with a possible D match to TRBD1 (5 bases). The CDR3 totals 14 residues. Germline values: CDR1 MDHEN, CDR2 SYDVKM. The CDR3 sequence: CVSTYLRDLGTAFF. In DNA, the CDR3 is TGTGTCAGCACCTACCTCCGGGACCTCGGGACGGCTTTCTTT.

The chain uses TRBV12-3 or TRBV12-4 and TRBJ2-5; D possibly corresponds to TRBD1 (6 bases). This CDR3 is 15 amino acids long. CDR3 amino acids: CGSSLGNRARETQYF. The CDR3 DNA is TGTGGTAGCAGTTTAGGTAACAGGGCCCGAGAGACCCAGTACTTC.

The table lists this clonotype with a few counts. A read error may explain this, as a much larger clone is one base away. CDR3 loop: CSVRRGPNTETFF. In DNA form, the CDR3 reads TGCAGCGTTCGTAGAGGGCCGAACACTGAAACTTTCTTT. The chain links TRBV29-1 to TRBJ1-1; D uncertain. This CDR3 has 13 amino acids. In germline, CDR1 is SQVTM, CDR2 ANQGSEA. Using reference TRBV29-1 and TRBJ1-1 for the parts outside the CDR3, the full variable domain is SAVISQKPSRDICQRGTSLTIQCQVDSQVTMMFWYRQQPGQSLTLIATANQGSEATYESGFVIDKFPISRPNLTFSTLTVSNMSPEDSSIYLCSVRRGPNTETFFGQGTRLTVV.

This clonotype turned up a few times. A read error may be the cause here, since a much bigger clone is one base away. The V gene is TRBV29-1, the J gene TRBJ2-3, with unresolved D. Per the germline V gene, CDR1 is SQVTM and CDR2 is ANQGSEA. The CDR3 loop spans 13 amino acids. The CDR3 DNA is TGCAGCGTTGATGCGTCCGCGCCGGATACGCTGTATTTT. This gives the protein CSVDASAPDTLYF.

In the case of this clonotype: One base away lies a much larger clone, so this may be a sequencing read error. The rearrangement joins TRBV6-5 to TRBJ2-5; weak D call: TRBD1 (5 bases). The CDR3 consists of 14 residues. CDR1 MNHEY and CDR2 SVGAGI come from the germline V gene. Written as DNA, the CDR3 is TGTGTCAGCAGTCTTCCCAGGGTTGGAGAGACCCAGTACTTC. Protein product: CVSSLPRVGETQYF.

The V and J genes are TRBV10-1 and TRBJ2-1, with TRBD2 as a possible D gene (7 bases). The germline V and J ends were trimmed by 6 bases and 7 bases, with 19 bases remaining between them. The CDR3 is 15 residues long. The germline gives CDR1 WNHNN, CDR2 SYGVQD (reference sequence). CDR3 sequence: CASRLGLEGGNEQFF. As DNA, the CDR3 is TGCGCCAGCAGACTCGGACTAGAGGGGGGGAATGAGCAGTTCTTC.

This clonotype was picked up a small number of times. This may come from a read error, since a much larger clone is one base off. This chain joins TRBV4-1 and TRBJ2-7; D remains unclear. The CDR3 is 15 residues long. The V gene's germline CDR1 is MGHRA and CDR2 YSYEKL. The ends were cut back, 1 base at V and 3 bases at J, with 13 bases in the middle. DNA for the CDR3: TGCGCCAGCAGCCAAGGGAGCTCAGTCCTCTACGAGCAGTACTTC. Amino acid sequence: CASSQGSSVLYEQYF.

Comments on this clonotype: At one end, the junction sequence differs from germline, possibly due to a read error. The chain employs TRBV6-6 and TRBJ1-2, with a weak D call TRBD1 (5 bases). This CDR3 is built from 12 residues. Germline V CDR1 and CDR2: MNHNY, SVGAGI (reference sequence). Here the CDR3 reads CAGSWDVDGYAF. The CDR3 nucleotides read TGTGCCGGCAGTTGGGACGTGGATGGCTACGCCTTC.

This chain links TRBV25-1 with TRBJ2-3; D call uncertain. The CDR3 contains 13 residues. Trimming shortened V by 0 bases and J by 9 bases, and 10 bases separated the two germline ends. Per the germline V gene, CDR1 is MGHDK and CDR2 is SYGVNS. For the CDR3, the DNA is TGTGCCAGCAGTGAATATGTCGGTTCCACGCAGTATTTT. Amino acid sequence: CASSEYVGSTQYF.

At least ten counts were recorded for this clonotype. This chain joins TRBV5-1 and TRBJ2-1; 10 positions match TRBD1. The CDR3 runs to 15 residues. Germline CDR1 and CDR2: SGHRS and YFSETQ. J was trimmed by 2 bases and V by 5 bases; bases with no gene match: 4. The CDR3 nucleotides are TGCGCCAGCAGGATGGGACAGGGGACCTACAATGAGCAGTTCTTC. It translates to CASRMGQGTYNEQFF.